Shown below are 27 T cell receptor beta chains from a single sample sequenced in a study of vaccination and CD4 T cells after COVID-19. Sample treatment: approximately nine-day PBMC culture with coronavirus spike peptide pools or control peptides (ViraFEST assay). Sequenced with the Oncomine TCR Beta short-read assay was DNA taken from cultured CD4+ T cells. A single record per CDR3 protein comes from TCRdb applying MiXCR to the PCR reads. The sample lists more than 9,000 distinct CDR3 sequences, 20% to 25% occurring once. These receptors' antigens are unknown. This sample comprised CD4+ T cells from blood, cultured in vitro, obtained before SARS-CoV-2 vaccination. These receptors originate from a human donor who received a COVID-19 vaccine.

Within the sample, this clonotype is medium-sized. The chain has TRBV6-1 and TRBJ2-2, with TRBD2 identical over 12 bases. The CDR3 spans 16 residues. The germline V gene has CDR1 MNHNS and CDR2 SASEGT. With 7 bases clipped from V and 0 bases from J, the junction kept 3 bases outside the gene matches. CDR3 bases: TGTGCCAGCACCAGACTAGCGGGGGCGAACACCGGGGAGCTGTTTTTT. Translation: CASTRLAGANTGELFF.

This clonotype came up a few times. The V gene is TRBV27, the J gene TRBJ1-4, with unresolved D. The CDR3 totals 15 residues. The ends were cut back, 6 bases at V and 0 bases at J, with 11 bases in the middle. From germline, CDR1 is MNHEY and CDR2 SMNVEV (reference sequence). The CDR3 sequence is CASRKDIATNEKLFF. Written as DNA, the CDR3 is TGTGCCAGCAGAAAGGATATCGCAACTAATGAAAAACTGTTTTTT. Filled out from reference TRBV27 and TRBJ1-4, the complete variable domain reads EAQVTQNPRYLITVTGKKLTVTCSQNMNHEYMSWYRQDPGLGLRQIYYSMNVEVTDKGDVPEGYKVSRKEKRNFPLILESPSPNQTSLYFCASRKDIATNEKLFFGSGTQLSVL.

In regard to this clonotype: The germline gene is not matched at one end of the junction; a read error may be the cause. This sequence joins TRBV19 and TRBJ1-2; D unresolved. This CDR3 spans 14 amino acids. Looked up from germline, CDR1 is LNHDA and CDR2 is SQIVND (reference sequence). As DNA, the CDR3 is TGTGCCAGTAGTGGGAGTACTGCTTTTTATGGCTGCACCTTC. Translating gives CASSGSTAFYGCTF.

V gene TRBV5-4 combines with J gene TRBJ2-2, with a tentative D call TRBD1 (6 bases). CDR1 and CDR2 (germline): SGHNT, YYREEE (reference sequence). The V and J ends lost 4 bases and 7 bases respectively, with 14 bases between them. The CDR3 extends over 14 amino acids. The CDR3 is CASSPGQRFGELFF. CDR3 nucleotide sequence: TGTGCCAGCAGCCCCGGACAGCGCTTCGGGGAGCTGTTTTTT.

In DNA, the CDR3 is TGTGCCAGCAGTGAAGAGGGTTATAGCAATCAGCCCCAGCATTTT. It is translated as CASSEEGYSNQPQHF. The genes are TRBV2 and TRBJ1-5; D not resolved. This CDR3 contains 15 residues. The germline V gene encodes CDR1 SNHLY and CDR2 FYNNEI. V was shortened by 1 base and J by 0 bases, with 7 bases between the two germline ends.

This clonotype was picked up a small number of times. The J gene is TRBJ2-2, the V gene TRBV19; D unresolved. The ends were cut back, 4 bases at V and 4 bases at J, with 16 bases in the middle. This CDR3 is built from 16 residues. In germline, CDR1 is LNHDA, CDR2 SQIVND (reference sequence). CDR3 DNA sequence: TGTGCCAGTAGTAGTATCCTCCAGACTGGCACCGGGGAGCTGTTTTTT. Translating gives CASSSILQTGTGELFF.

V is TRBV6-4 and J is TRBJ2-3; D assignment may be TRBD1 or TRBD2 (5 bases each). This CDR3 spans 13 amino acids. Trimming took 3 bases from V and 9 from J, leaving 13 bases between them. Germline V gene lookup returns CDR1 MRHNA and CDR2 SNTAGT. The CDR3 DNA reads as TGTGCCAGCAGTGAAGGGCCGAGGGGAACGCAGTATTTT. Translation gives CASSEGPRGTQYF.

The rearrangement joins TRBV4-1 to TRBJ2-3, with TRBD2 matching 10 bases. The V segment lost 0 bases and the J segment 6 bases; nucleotides outside the gene matches: 21. The germline CDR1 and CDR2 sequences are MGHRA and YSYEKL. This CDR3 has 21 residues. Here the CDR3 DNA reads TGCGCCAGCAGCCAAGATCTCGGAAGAGCGGGGGGGGCTCTACTCCCTGATACGCAGTATTTT. Translated: CASSQDLGRAGGALLPDTQYF.

The V and J genes are TRBV3-1 and TRBJ1-5, with D possibly being TRBD1 (6 bases). Between the trimmed V and J ends, which lost 1 base and 5 bases, there was a span of 12 bases. The CDR3 runs to 15 residues. CDR1 is LGHDT, CDR2 YNNKEL, per germline (reference sequence). The CDR3 loop is CASSQVRGLDQPQHF. Written as DNA, the CDR3 is TGTGCCAGCAGCCAAGTTCGGGGGCTAGATCAGCCCCAGCATTTT.

This clonotype has just a few counts. The V gene is TRBV12-5, the J gene TRBJ2-3; D possibly uses TRBD1 or TRBD2 (6 bases each). CDR3 length: 15 residues. The ends were cut back, 6 bases at V and 2 bases at J, with 15 bases in the middle. CDR1 is LGHNT and CDR2 is FRNRAP in the germline V gene. The CDR3 bases are TGTGCTAGTGGAAATCGGGGGCCCAACACAGATACGCAGTATTTT. Translation gives CASGNRGPNTDTQYF.

This chain links TRBV18 with TRBJ1-1; D not certain. The germline gives CDR1 KGHSH, CDR2 LQKENI. The CDR3 extends over 13 amino acids. V lost 4 bases and J lost 3, with 9 bases in between. The CDR3 here is CASSLRADTEAFF. DNA for the CDR3: TGTGCCAGCTCACTACGAGCGGACACTGAAGCTTTCTTT.

A few counts support this clonotype. The rearrangement links TRBV10-2 to TRBJ1-2; D gene unclear. CDR3 size: 13 residues. Trimming took 7 bases from V and 0 from J, leaving 9 bases between them. In germline, CDR1 is WSHSY, CDR2 SAAADI. The chain's CDR3 is CASTGSPNYGYTF. CDR3 nucleotide sequence: TGCGCCAGCACTGGGTCTCCTAACTATGGCTACACCTTC.

This rearrangement joins TRBV9 to TRBJ2-3; TRBD2 agrees at 9 bases. From germline, CDR1 is SGDLS and CDR2 YYNGEE. Trimming took 0 bases from V and 6 from J; bases not matched to a gene: 5. The CDR3 has 15 amino acids. The CDR3 sequence: CASSVGGGGWDTQYF. In DNA, the CDR3 is TGTGCCAGCAGCGTAGGCGGGGGGGGATGGGATACGCAGTATTTT.

A few counts support this clonotype. The chain carries TRBV7-2 and TRBJ2-7, with TRBD2 matching 12 bases. The germline V gene has CDR1 SGHTA and CDR2 FQGNSA. Losses at the gene ends were 1 base for V and 1 base for J; bases not matched to a gene: 2. The CDR3 covers 16 residues. CDR3 nucleotide sequence: TGTGCCAGCAGCTTAGAGGGGACTAGCGGGTCCTACGAGCAGTACTTC. Translation gives CASSLEGTSGSYEQYF.

J is TRBJ2-2 and V is TRBV25-1; TRBD2 matches 8 bases. CDR3 length: 17 amino acids. Germline values: CDR1 MGHDK, CDR2 SYGVNS. J gave up 2 bases and V 3 bases, and 8 bases lay outside the gene matches. The CDR3 bases are TGTGCCAGCAGTGACCCGGGGGGGCCTTCCAACACCGGGGAGCTGTTTTTT. It encodes CASSDPGGPSNTGELFF.

There are a few counts of this clonotype. V gene TRBV20-1 combines with J gene TRBJ2-3, with D possibly matching TRBD2 (6 bases). Trimming removed 2 bases from V and 6 bases from J, with 21 bases in between. This CDR3 has 16 amino acids. Looked up from germline, CDR1 is DFQATT and CDR2 is SNEGSKA (reference sequence). The CDR3 spells CSARLVGGGSFDTQYF. CDR3 coding DNA: TGCAGTGCTAGATTGGTCGGCGGAGGGTCCTTTGATACGCAGTATTTT.

The genes are TRBV2 and TRBJ1-1; 9 bases agree with TRBD1. Germline V gene lookup returns CDR1 SNHLY and CDR2 FYNNEI. V lost 6 bases, J lost 1 base, and 15 bases stayed unmatched. The CDR3 consists of 18 residues. CDR3 in DNA: TGTGCCAGCAGAGACCACAGGGGGCTAATAAGAAAGAACACTGAAGCTTTCTTT. The encoded protein is CASRDHRGLIRKNTEAFF.

This clonotype was seen only a few times. The V gene is TRBV24-1, the J gene TRBJ1-1; D is undetermined. From germline, CDR1 is KGHDR and CDR2 SFDVKD. The CDR3 runs to 12 residues. V was shortened by 4 bases and J by 2 bases, with 4 bases between the two germline ends. CDR3 coding DNA: TGTGCCACCAGTGACCCCAACACTGAAGCTTTCTTT. This encodes CATSDPNTEAFF.

By sample share, this clonotype is medium-sized. The chain carries TRBV5-1 and TRBJ1-5; TRBD1 matches at 7 bases. V lost 4 bases to trimming and J lost 3 bases; unmatched junction nucleotides: 7. Germline loops: CDR1 SGHRS, CDR2 YFSETQ. The length of the CDR3 is 15 residues. The CDR3 loop reads CASSLLGTVNQPQHF. CDR3 nucleotides: TGCGCCAGCAGCCTGTTGGGGACAGTCAATCAGCCCCAGCATTTT.

The genes are TRBV5-4 and TRBJ2-3, with unresolved D. In germline, CDR1 is SGHNT, CDR2 YYREEE (reference sequence). The V end lost 0 bases, the J end lost 2 bases, and 13 bases lay between the germline ends. The CDR3 length is 16 residues. CDR3 loop: CASSLAGYSDTDTQYF. The CDR3 nucleotides read TGTGCCAGCAGCTTGGCCGGTTACTCAGACACAGATACGCAGTATTTT.

The sample holds a few counts of this clonotype. The rearrangement uses TRBV7-3 and TRBJ2-5; possibly TRBD1 for D (6 bases). The CDR3 length is 13 residues. Trimming stripped 5 bases from V and 2 bases from J, with 9 bases between. Germline V lookup: CDR1 SGHTA, CDR2 FQGTGA. The CDR3 region has the DNA TGTGCCAGCAGCCAGACAGGACAAGAGACCCAGTACTTC. It yields the protein CASSQTGQETQYF. The full variable domain, its missing parts supplied by reference TRBV7-3 and TRBJ2-5, is GAGVSQTPSNKVTEKGKYVELRCDPISGHTALYWYRQSLGQGPEFLIYFQGTGAADDSGLPNDRFFAVRPEGSVSTLKIQRTERGDSAVYLCASSQTGQETQYFGPGTRLLVL.

V gene TRBV7-8 combines with J gene TRBJ1-6; D is possibly TRBD1 (5 bases). From germline, CDR1 is SGHVS and CDR2 FQNEAQ. V was cut by 5 bases and J by 5 bases, with 22 bases left in between. This CDR3 comprises 18 residues. The CDR3 loop reads CASSLKAGGFWDNSPLHF. The CDR3 coding sequence is TGTGCCAGCAGCCTAAAGGCGGGGGGGTTTTGGGATAATTCACCCCTCCACTTT.

The gene calls are TRBV19 and TRBJ1-2; unclear D gene. Germline V gene sequence: CDR1 LNHDA, CDR2 SQIVND (reference sequence). Trimming took off 3 bases at V and 0 bases at J, with 11 bases between the two ends. The CDR3 extends over 15 amino acids. The CDR3 is CASSISLLANYGYTF. CDR3 coding DNA: TGTGCCAGTAGTATTTCTCTGCTAGCTAACTATGGCTACACCTTC.

On this clonotype: At one boundary the junction diverges from the germline segment, which might be a read error. V usage is TRBV23-1 and J usage is TRBJ1-2, with 8 bases identical to TRBD1. TRBV23-1 is classed as an ORF, of uncertain function. The CDR3 is 20 residues long. The CDR3 DNA sequence: TGCGCCAGCCTTGAGTGCGGGCCCTTTGAAAGGACAGGGATAGACTATGGCTACATCTTC. Encoded protein: CASLECGPFERTGIDYGYIF.

In DNA form, the CDR3 reads TGCAGTGCCATGGCCCGGACACGCATGAACACTGAAGCTTTCTTT. Protein sequence: CSAMARTRMNTEAFF. The chain combines TRBV20-1 with TRBJ1-1, with a tentative D call TRBD1 (5 bases). The germline V and J ends were trimmed by 6 bases and 0 bases, with 17 bases remaining between them. This CDR3 is built from 15 residues. Germline V gene sequence: CDR1 DFQATT, CDR2 SNEGSKA (reference sequence).

This clonotype was detected only a few times. This chain uses TRBV7-3 with TRBJ1-2, with 7 bases matching TRBD1. The CDR3 extends over 13 amino acids. V gave up 6 bases and J gave up 3 bases; unmatched junction bases: 4. Per germline, CDR1 SGHTA and CDR2 FQGTGA. CDR3 sequence (DNA): TGTGCCAGCAGTTTCGGACAGGACTATGGCTACACCTTC. It specifies CASSFGQDYGYTF.

This clonotype was observed a handful of times. This sequence joins TRBV7-2 and TRBJ1-4; D remains unclear. Trimming pared 5 bases from V and 8 bases from J, leaving 18 bases between. The V gene's germline CDR1 is SGHTA and CDR2 FQGNSA. CDR3 length: 15 residues. CDR3 loop: CASSLYGGPGEKLFF. The CDR3 nucleotides are TGTGCCAGCAGCCTTTACGGAGGCCCGGGAGAAAAACTGTTTTTT.